This TCR beta chain stems from a study of metastatic and nonmetastatic thyroid tumors. Background on the study: Blood and tumor or nodule tissue repertoires from malignant and benign thyroid patients were compared. Findings and caveats of the study: The study reportedly found significantly higher TCR beta diversity in malignant thyroid tumors than benign nodules, in blood and tumor.

The germline V gene encodes CDR1 DFQATT and CDR2 SNEGSKA (reference sequence). The CDR3 runs 14 residues. V gave up 1 base and J gave up 7 bases, with 17 bases separating them. Patients were all untreated before their thyroid surgery. Points on this clone: Its antigen is undetermined.

Authors' processing steps: Clinicopathological groups supplied CDR3 differences that were used to build a distant-metastasis classifier for papillary thyroid cancer. TCRdb re-called the PCR reads with MiXCR. The V and J calls were determined by TCRdb, not by the authors. The data contain 15,000 to 18,000 clones, 23% of them singletons. The receptor was derived from a female donor with papillary thyroid cancer or a benign thyroid nodule (not recorded which). Some clones in this sample may be carry-over from other donors' samples. Sequencing used tumor tissue. The chain has TRBV20-1 and TRBJ2-7; D unclear. The CDR3 DNA reads TGCAGTGCTAGAGTCCCGGGCAGTCTAAGGGAGCAGTACTTC. Translating gives CSARVPGSLREQYF.